Below, one TCR beta chain is given with its context. What it recognizes is unknown. A much bigger clone sits one base away, suggesting this may be a read error. These data come from a study of early T cells in non-severe SARS-CoV-2 infection. CDR3 length equals 13 residues. Germline loops: CDR1 DFQATT, CDR2 SNEGSKA (reference sequence). TCRdb analysed the 5' RACE reads with MiXCR anew, one entry per CDR3 protein. The sample includes 100,000 to 150,000 distinct CDR3 sequences, more than 12% of them seen just once. General observations from the study: Matches to VDJdb favored anti-spike CD8 responses and missed private and CD4 specificities.

The specimen was whole blood. The TCR originated in an adult who was a healthcare worker with PCR-confirmed SARS-CoV-2 infection or an uninfected control (not recorded which). The V call is TRBV20-1, the J call TRBJ2-1; D is unresolved. This CDR3 is CRASISSYNEQFF. The CDR3 DNA sequence: TGCCGTGCTAGTATTAGCTCCTACAATGAGCAGTTCTTC.